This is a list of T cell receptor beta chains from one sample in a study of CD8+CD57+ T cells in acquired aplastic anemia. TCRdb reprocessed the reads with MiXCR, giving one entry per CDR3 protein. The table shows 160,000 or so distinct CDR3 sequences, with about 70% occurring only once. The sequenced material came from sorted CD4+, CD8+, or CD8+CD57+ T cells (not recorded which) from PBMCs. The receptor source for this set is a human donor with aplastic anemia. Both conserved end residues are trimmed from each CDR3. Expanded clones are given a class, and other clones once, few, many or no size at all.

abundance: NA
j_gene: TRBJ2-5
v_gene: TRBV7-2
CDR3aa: ASSSYSGGETQY

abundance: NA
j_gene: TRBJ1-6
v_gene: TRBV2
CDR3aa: ASSVRDRVSPLH

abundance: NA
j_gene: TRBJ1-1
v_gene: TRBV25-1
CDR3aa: ASSDEGTGLPMNTEAF

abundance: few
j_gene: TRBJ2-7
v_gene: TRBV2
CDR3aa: ASSTVQSYEQY

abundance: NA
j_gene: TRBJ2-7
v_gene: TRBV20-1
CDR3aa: SARRTRGSYEQY

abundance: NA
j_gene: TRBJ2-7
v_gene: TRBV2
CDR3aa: ASKTSGSSYEQY

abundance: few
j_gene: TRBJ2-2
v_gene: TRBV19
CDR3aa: ASSKRLLGQGEVTGELF

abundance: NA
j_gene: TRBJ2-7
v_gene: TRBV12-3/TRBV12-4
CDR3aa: ASSEDPTGSYEQY

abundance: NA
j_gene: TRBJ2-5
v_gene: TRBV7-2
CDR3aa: ASSSGTSGGDGIQETQY

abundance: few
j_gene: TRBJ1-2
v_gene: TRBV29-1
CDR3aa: SVARGQGADGYT

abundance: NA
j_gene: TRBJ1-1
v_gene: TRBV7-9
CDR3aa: ASGDFQGPTEAF

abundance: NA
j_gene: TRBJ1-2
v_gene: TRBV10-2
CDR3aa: ASSITKDSYGYT

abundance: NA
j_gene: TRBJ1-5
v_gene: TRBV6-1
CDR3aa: ASSPTGKQD

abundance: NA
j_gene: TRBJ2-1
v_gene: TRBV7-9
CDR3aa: ASTLGRTGINEQF

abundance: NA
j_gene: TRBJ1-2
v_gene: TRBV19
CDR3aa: ASRMPRDLGGYT

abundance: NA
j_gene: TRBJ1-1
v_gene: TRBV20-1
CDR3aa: SARADRGLDTEAF

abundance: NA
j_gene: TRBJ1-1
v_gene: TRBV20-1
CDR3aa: SARLLQGGHTEAF

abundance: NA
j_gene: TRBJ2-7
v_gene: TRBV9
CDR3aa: ASSSRTGTVTYEQY

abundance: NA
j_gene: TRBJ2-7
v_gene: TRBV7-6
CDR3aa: ASSSGGRVLEQY

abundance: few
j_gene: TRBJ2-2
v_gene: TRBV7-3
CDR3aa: ATGLGTGELF

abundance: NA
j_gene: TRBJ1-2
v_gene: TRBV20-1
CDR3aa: SARDSANYGYT

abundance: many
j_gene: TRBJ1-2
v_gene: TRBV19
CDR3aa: ATYRGLLYT

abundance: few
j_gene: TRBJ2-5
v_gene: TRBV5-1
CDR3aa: ASSLGGLEETQY

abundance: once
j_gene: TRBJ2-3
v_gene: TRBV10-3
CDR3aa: AISGLADNEQY

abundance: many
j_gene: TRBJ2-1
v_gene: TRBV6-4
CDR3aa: ASSDEASGGNEQF

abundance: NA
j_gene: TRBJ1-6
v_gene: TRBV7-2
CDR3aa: ASSFGTDTPLH

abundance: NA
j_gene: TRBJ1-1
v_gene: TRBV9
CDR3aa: ASSVVAGGLEAF

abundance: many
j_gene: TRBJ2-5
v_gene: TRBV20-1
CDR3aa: SARTGDEGRETQY

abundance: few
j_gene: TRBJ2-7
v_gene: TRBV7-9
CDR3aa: ASSPVLARVWEQY

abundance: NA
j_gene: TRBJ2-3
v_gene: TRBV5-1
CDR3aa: ASSSGGTPQY

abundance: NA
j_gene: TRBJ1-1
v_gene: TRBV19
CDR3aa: ASSRQGARAEAF

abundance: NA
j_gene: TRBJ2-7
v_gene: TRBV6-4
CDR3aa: AISERTQLGYEQY

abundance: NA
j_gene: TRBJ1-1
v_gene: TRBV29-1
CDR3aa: SVATGEAF

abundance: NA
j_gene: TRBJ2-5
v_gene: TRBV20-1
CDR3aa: SAPGPFQETQY

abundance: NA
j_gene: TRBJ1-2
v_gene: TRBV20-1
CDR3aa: SAQPEVRGDNYGYT

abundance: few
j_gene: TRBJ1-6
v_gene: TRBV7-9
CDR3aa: ASTPTGTYNSPLH

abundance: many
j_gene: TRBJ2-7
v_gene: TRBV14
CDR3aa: ASSQVDRGVEQY

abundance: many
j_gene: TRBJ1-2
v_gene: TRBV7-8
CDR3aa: ASSFGSYGYT

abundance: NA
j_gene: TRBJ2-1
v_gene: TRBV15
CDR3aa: ATSTRTGAGEQF

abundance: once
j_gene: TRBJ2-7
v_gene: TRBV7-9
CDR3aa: ASSPSKNEQY

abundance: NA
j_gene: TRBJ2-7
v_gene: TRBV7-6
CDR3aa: ASSTTPDRAYEQY

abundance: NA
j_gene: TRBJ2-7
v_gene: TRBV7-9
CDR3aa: ASSQDRAGGLYEQY

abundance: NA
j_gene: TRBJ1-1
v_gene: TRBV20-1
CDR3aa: SAEGRYFNTEAF

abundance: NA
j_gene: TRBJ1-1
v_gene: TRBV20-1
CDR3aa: SARHVPAPEAF

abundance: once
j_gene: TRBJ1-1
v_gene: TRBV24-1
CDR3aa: ATSDDRNTEAF

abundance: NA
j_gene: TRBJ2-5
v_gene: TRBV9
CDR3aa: ASSVSTGGKKETQY

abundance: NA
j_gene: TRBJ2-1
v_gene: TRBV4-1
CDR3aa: ASSQEPGGLGRNEQF

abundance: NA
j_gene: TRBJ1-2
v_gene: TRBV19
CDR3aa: ASSMDAFNYT

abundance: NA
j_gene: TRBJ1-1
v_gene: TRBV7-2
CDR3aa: ASSRQGSYMNTEAF

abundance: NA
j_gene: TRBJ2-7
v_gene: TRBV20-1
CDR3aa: SASGLAGVEQY